Each of the 14 T cell receptor beta chains below was sequenced from the same sample in a study of shared clonotypes between healthy human individuals. Libraries were prepared by immunoSEQ multiplex PCR; TCRdb keeps only in-frame clonotypes and omits some of them. The sample lists under 2,500,000 clones, approximately 96% occurring once. The specimen was naive CD4+ T cells sorted from blood. Subset noted: CD45RA+ positively selected. The source of these receptors is a young man in good health.

This chain connects TRBV6-1 to TRBJ2-7, with a tentative D call TRBD2 (5 bases). This CDR3 has 15 amino acids. Germline V CDR1 and CDR2: MNHNS, SASEGT. Trimming pared 1 base from V and 2 bases from J, leaving 12 bases between. DNA of the CDR3: TGTGCCAGCAGTGAAGGTTTTAGCGCCACCTACGAGCAGTACTTC. As protein: CASSEGFSATYEQYF.

This clone was recorded only once. This chain uses TRBV10-1 with TRBJ2-1; maybe TRBD2 (6 bases). Trimming cost V 0 bases and J 1 base, with 13 bases left between them. Per germline, CDR1 WNHNN and CDR2 SYGVQD (reference sequence). The CDR3 spans 17 residues. CDR3 sequence: CASSESIGSGSYNEQFF. DNA for the CDR3: TGCGCCAGCAGTGAGTCGATCGGGAGTGGGTCCTACAATGAGCAGTTCTTC.

The chain carries TRBV5-1 and TRBJ2-5; TRBD1 matches 7 bases. CDR1 is SGHRS, CDR2 YFSETQ, per germline. The CDR3 loop spans 15 amino acids. The V segment lost 1 base and the J segment 0 bases; nucleotides outside the gene matches: 3. The CDR3 is CASSLSTGNQETQYF. The DNA of the CDR3 is TGCGCCAGCAGCTTGTCGACAGGGAACCAAGAGACCCAGTACTTC.

V usage is TRBV28 and J usage is TRBJ1-2; D is possibly TRBD1 (5 bases). The germline V gene has CDR1 MDHEN and CDR2 SYDVKM. This CDR3 spans 16 amino acids. Trimming cost V 3 bases and J 6 bases, with 20 bases left between them. CDR3 bases: TGTGCCAGCAGTTTTCCCCCGGAGTGGGGCGGCGATGGCTACACCTTC. Translating gives CASSFPPEWGGDGYTF.

The chain links TRBV6-5 to TRBJ1-1; D call uncertain. Germline loops: CDR1 MNHEY, CDR2 SVGAGI. The germline V and J ends were trimmed by 9 bases and 0 bases, with 14 bases remaining between them. The CDR3 length is 14 residues. The CDR3 DNA reads TGTGCCAGTAAGATTCAGGAGATGAACACTGAAGCTTTCTTT. Its translation is CASKIQEMNTEAFF.

This clone has a count of ten or more. The CDR3 nucleotides read TGTGCCTGGAACCGGGACAGTCCCGGGGAGCTGTTTTTT. As protein: CAWNRDSPGELFF. V and J are TRBV30 and TRBJ2-2, with 7 bases aligning to TRBD1. Germline CDR1 reads GTSNPN; CDR2 reads SVGIG (reference sequence). The V segment lost 4 bases and the J segment 6 bases; nucleotides outside the gene matches: 5. The CDR3 has 13 amino acids.

The CDR3 DNA is TGTGCCAGCATGGGTGGGGGGAGGACCTACGAGCAGTACTTC. It encodes CASMGGGRTYEQYF. J is TRBJ2-7 and V is TRBV2; maybe TRBD2 (6 bases). Germline lookup yields CDR1 SNHLY and CDR2 FYNNEI. CDR3 length: 14 residues. The V end was cut by 7 bases, the J end by 2 bases, with 15 bases between.

The chain couples TRBV19 to TRBJ1-1; 11 nucleotides agree with TRBD1. From germline, CDR1 is LNHDA and CDR2 SQIVND (reference sequence). This CDR3 comprises 14 residues. Trimming at V came to 5 bases and at J to 4 bases, leaving 3 bases not matched to a gene. The CDR3 loop reads CASSAGTGGTEAFF. The CDR3 DNA reads TGTGCCAGTAGTGCCGGGACAGGGGGCACTGAAGCTTTCTTT. Filled out from reference TRBV19 and TRBJ1-1, the complete variable domain reads DGGITQSPKYLFRKEGQNVTLSCEQNLNHDAMYWYRQDPGQGLRLIYYSQIVNDFQKGDIAEGYSVSREKKESFPLTVTSAQKNPTAFYLCASSAGTGGTEAFFGQGTRLTVV.

This clone was seen just once. The chain is built from TRBV6-5 and TRBJ1-2, with D perhaps matching TRBD1 (5 bases). Germline V gene sequence: CDR1 MNHEY, CDR2 SVGAGI. V was trimmed by 1 base and J by 1 base, leaving 13 bases between them. The CDR3 length is 16 residues. The CDR3 bases are TGTGCCAGCAGTTACTGGAGACAGCAGCTTAACTATGGCTACACCTTC. Its translation is CASSYWRQQLNYGYTF.

A note on this clone: Other DNA sequences in the sample encode the same CDR3. This chain connects TRBV18 to TRBJ1-5, with unresolved D. The CDR3 totals 14 residues. Per the germline V gene, CDR1 is KGHSH and CDR2 is LQKENI. The V end lost 3 bases, the J end lost 4 bases, and 10 bases lay between the germline ends. CDR3 bases: TGTGCCAGCTCACCGGGCCCAGGAAATCAGCCCCAGCATTTT. The encoded protein is CASSPGPGNQPQHF.

The gene calls are TRBV12-5 and TRBJ1-4, with no clear D. The CDR3 length is 12 residues. Germline V lookup: CDR1 LGHNT, CDR2 FRNRAP. Trimming cost V 7 bases and J 8 bases, with 11 bases left between them. DNA for the CDR3: TGTGCTAGTGCCCTTCTTCGGGAAAAACTGTTTTTT. It yields the protein CASALLREKLFF.

This sequence joins TRBV7-3 and TRBJ2-3, with D perhaps TRBD2 (5 bases). Germline CDR1 is SGHTA and CDR2 is FQGTGA. Trimming shortened V by 5 bases and J by 3 bases, and 12 bases separated the two germline ends. CDR3 length: 14 amino acids. This CDR3 reads CASSDGVRTDTQYF. For the CDR3, the DNA is TGTGCCAGCAGCGACGGGGTTAGAACAGATACGCAGTATTTT.

The genes are TRBV5-1 and TRBJ1-1, with 8 bases aligning to TRBD1. Germline assignment: CDR1 SGHRS and CDR2 YFSETQ. The junction had 8 bases not matched to a gene; V was cut back by 4 bases and J by 0 bases. This CDR3 contains 16 residues. In DNA, the CDR3 is TGCGCCAGCAGCGTCGGACAGGGTTTCTTGAACACTGAAGCTTTCTTT. Its protein product is CASSVGQGFLNTEAFF.

The chain joins TRBV30 to TRBJ1-1; D remains unclear. The germline gives CDR1 GTSNPN, CDR2 SVGIG (reference sequence). The V gene lost 0 bases and the J gene lost 1 base, with 6 bases spanning the gap. The CDR3 length is 13 residues. This chain's CDR3 is CAWSVTPNTEAFF. The CDR3 DNA sequence: TGTGCCTGGAGTGTGACCCCGAACACTGAAGCTTTCTTT. The variable domain in full, completed from reference TRBV30 and TRBJ1-1, reads SQTIHQWPATLVQPVGSPLSLECTVEGTSNPNLYWYRQAAGRGLQLLFYSVGIGQISSEVPQNLSASRPQDRQFILSSKKLLLSDSGFYLCAWSVTPNTEAFFGQGTRLTVV.